The sequence of this TCR beta chain was determined in a study of blood T cell repertoires in COVID-19. The overall study: The cDNA or gDNA used as material had been derived from T cells, B-cell-depleted T cells, or PBMCs.

The CDR3 loop spans 14 amino acids. V was clipped by 0 bases and J by 11 bases; unmatched bases: 7. CDR1 SGHRS and CDR2 YFSETQ come from the germline V gene. In the original workflow: Quantification of nucleated cells was approximated via reference gene primer amplification. Profiled with immunoSEQ multiplex PCR; TCRdb holds only in-frame clones, not every one. D and trimming were read from the DNA, whereas the V and J calls and clone size are those reported in that table. Seen here are fewer than 110,000 clones, roughly 89% observed once, and the top ten hold approximately 17%. Regarding this clone: The same CDR3 is also encoded by other DNA sequences in this sample.

Sequenced sample: peripheral blood. This TCR was sampled from a woman older than 75 in a cohort sampled during active COVID-19. The V and J genes are TRBV5-1 and TRBJ1-4; 7 bases agree with TRBD1. The CDR3 loop is CASSLGQGREKLFF. DNA for the CDR3: TGCGCCAGCAGCTTGGGACAGGGACGTGAGAAACTGTTTTTT. Full variable domain (outside the CDR3, taken from reference TRBV5-1 and TRBJ1-4): KAGVTQTPRYLIKTRGQQVTLSCSPISGHRSVSWYQQTPGQGLQFLFEYFSETQRNKGNFPGRFSGRQFSNSRSEMNVSTLELGDSALYLCASSLGQGREKLFFGSGTQLSVL.